Shown below are 17 T cell receptor beta chains from a single sample sequenced in a study of response to subunit inactivated influenza vaccine. TCRdb ran MiXCR on the RT-PCR reads and lists one entry per CDR3 protein. The repertoire holds hundreds of thousands of distinct CDR3 sequences, with about 15% as singletons. The material was CD4+ T cells sorted from PBMCs, obtained around 25 months after vaccination. The receptor set was obtained from a man aged 50 to 75 who received an inactivated influenza vaccine.

This clonotype was seen only a few times. This chain connects TRBV30 to TRBJ2-1; either TRBD1 or TRBD2 may supply D (5 bases each). This CDR3 contains 14 residues. The V gene's germline CDR1 is GTSNPN and CDR2 SVGIG (reference sequence). Trimming pared 5 bases from V and 9 bases from J, leaving 20 bases between. The CDR3 loop reads CAWGPGTSGGEQFF. DNA for the CDR3: TGTGCCTGGGGCCCCGGGACCTCTGGGGGTGAGCAGTTCTTC.

The chain couples TRBV10-3 to TRBJ2-1, with D unclear. This CDR3 is built from 16 residues. Germline loops: CDR1 ENHRY, CDR2 SYGVKD. V was clipped by 3 bases and J by 5 bases, with 17 bases between them. CDR3 DNA sequence: TGTGCCATCAGTGACTCCGGGTTACGCCTCCACAATGAGCAGTTCTTC. It translates to CAISDSGLRLHNEQFF.

The V call is TRBV5-1, the J call TRBJ2-1, with 8 bases fitting TRBD2. Germline CDR1 SGHRS, CDR2 YFSETQ. The trim removed 4 bases at V and 9 bases at J, leaving 12 bases unmatched. There are 15 residues in the CDR3. As DNA, the CDR3 is TGCGCCAGCAGCACCACCAGCGGGAGTAGAATTGAGCAGTTCTTC. Translating it yields CASSTTSGSRIEQFF.

This clonotype was picked up a small number of times. The rearrangement uses TRBV7-2 and TRBJ2-3; 13 nucleotides match TRBD2. Trimming at V came to 5 bases and at J to 7 bases, leaving 9 bases not matched to a gene. Germline V gene data show CDR1 as SGHTA and CDR2 as FQGNSA. CDR3 length: 16 amino acids. The CDR3 spells CASSTRLAGGVNTQYF. In nucleotides, the CDR3 is TGTGCCAGCAGCACCCGACTAGCGGGAGGAGTAAATACGCAGTATTTT.

This clonotype was seen a few times. The chain carries TRBV11-2 and TRBJ2-3; D tentatively reads TRBD1 or TRBD2 (6 bases each). The germline CDR1 and CDR2 sequences are SGHAT and FQNNGV. V was shortened by 5 bases and J by 0 bases, with 21 bases between the two germline ends. The CDR3 loop spans 18 amino acids. In DNA form, the CDR3 reads TGTGCCAGCAGCCTGTTCCGGGGGCTAGCCGGGAGCACAGATACGCAGTATTTT. The encoded protein is CASSLFRGLAGSTDTQYF.

This clonotype was picked up a small number of times. The chain employs TRBV7-9 and TRBJ2-1; possible D gene TRBD2, 5 bases. V was pared by 3 bases and J by 8 bases, with 17 bases between. The CDR3 length is 15 residues. Germline V gives CDR1 SEHNR, CDR2 FQNEAQ (reference sequence). The CDR3 loop reads CASSFGSGRVDEQFF. The CDR3 DNA is TGTGCCAGCAGCTTTGGCAGCGGCAGAGTCGATGAGCAGTTCTTC.

This chain connects TRBV7-9 to TRBJ2-7, with TRBD1 identical over 8 bases. This CDR3 spans 14 amino acids. Germline-derived CDR1 and CDR2 are SEHNR and FQNEAQ (reference sequence). V shed 3 bases, J shed 4 bases, and the junction held 5 bases outside the gene matches. In DNA, the CDR3 is TGTGCCAGCAGCTTGCGGGACAGGAAATACGAGCAGTACTTC. The encoded protein is CASSLRDRKYEQYF.

The chain joins TRBV5-1 to TRBJ2-5; 11 bases match TRBD2. Looked up from germline, CDR1 is SGHRS and CDR2 is YFSETQ. Trimming at V came to 1 base and at J to 6 bases, leaving 5 bases not matched to a gene. CDR3 length: 15 residues. The CDR3 here is CASSLTSGSSKTQYF. Written as DNA, the CDR3 is TGCGCCAGCAGCTTGACTAGCGGGAGTTCGAAGACCCAGTACTTC. The full variable domain, with the rest looked up from reference TRBV5-1 and TRBJ2-5, is KAGVTQTPRYLIKTRGQQVTLSCSPISGHRSVSWYQQTPGQGLQFLFEYFSETQRNKGNFPGRFSGRQFSNSRSEMNVSTLELGDSALYLCASSLTSGSSKTQYFGPGTRLLVL.

This clonotype was detected only a few times. This chain joins TRBV6-1 and TRBJ2-1, with D hard to call. The CDR3 spans 15 residues. Germline V lookup: CDR1 MNHNS, CDR2 SASEGT. V gave up 4 bases and J gave up 5 bases, with 15 bases separating them. DNA for the CDR3: TGTGCCAGCAGTGTTCTGGACGACTGGAACAATGAGCAGTTCTTC. It codes for CASSVLDDWNNEQFF.

This clonotype occurred many times. The chain combines TRBV12-3 or TRBV12-4 with TRBJ2-5, with D possibly being TRBD2 (5 bases). The length of the CDR3 is 12 residues. Trimming cost V 5 bases and J 5 bases, with 9 bases left between them. The CDR3 loop reads CASSRGGETQYF. DNA of the CDR3: TGTGCCAGCAGTCGGGGTGGTGAGACCCAGTACTTC.

A few counts support this clonotype. The rearrangement joins TRBV11-1 to TRBJ2-1; D not resolved. Deletions cut 1 base from V and 8 bases from J, with 12 bases between. The CDR3 extends over 14 amino acids. Germline-derived CDR1 and CDR2 are SGHAT and FQDESV (reference sequence). This chain's CDR3 is CASSLVRQSDEQFF. The CDR3 DNA reads TGTGCCAGCAGCTTAGTGAGACAATCCGATGAGCAGTTCTTC.

The chain employs TRBV20-1 and TRBJ2-2; 10 nucleotides align to TRBD1. This CDR3 is 19 amino acids long. The ends lost 0 bases at V and 6 bases at J; junction bases unmatched: 16. The germline V gene has CDR1 DFQATT and CDR2 SNEGSKA (reference sequence). CDR3 region: CSARDVSRNDRGPSGELFF. The DNA of the CDR3 is TGCAGTGCTAGAGATGTTTCGCGAAATGACAGGGGGCCGTCCGGGGAGCTGTTTTTT.

The chain recombines TRBV7-2 with TRBJ2-3; D unclear. The CDR3 has 15 amino acids. The germline V and J ends were trimmed by 5 bases and 0 bases, with 12 bases remaining between them. Germline V lookup: CDR1 SGHTA, CDR2 FQGNSA. The CDR3 DNA is TGTGCCAGCAGCCGCCGGACGCGGAGCACAGATACGCAGTATTTT. It codes for CASSRRTRSTDTQYF.

The J gene is TRBJ2-5, the V gene TRBV6-2 or TRBV6-3; 16 nucleotides match TRBD2. In germline, CDR1 is MNHEY, CDR2 SVGEGT. Germline trimming cut 6 bases from V and 5 bases from J; bases unmatched to any gene: 12. The CDR3 is made up of 18 amino acids. CDR3 amino acids: CASSRGTSGGAFRETQYF. As DNA, the CDR3 is TGTGCCAGCAGCCGAGGGACTAGCGGGGGGGCCTTCCGGGAGACCCAGTACTTC.

This clonotype was seen ten or more times. The chain links TRBV20-1 to TRBJ2-2; 8 positions agree with TRBD1. The trim removed 6 bases at V and 1 base at J, leaving 10 bases unmatched. The germline V gene encodes CDR1 DFQATT and CDR2 SNEGSKA (reference sequence). The CDR3 length is 16 residues. CDR3 nucleotide sequence: TGCAGTGCGAGCAACGCCGGGACAGGGAACACCGGGGAGCTGTTTTTT. Translating gives CSASNAGTGNTGELFF.

This chain connects TRBV9 to TRBJ1-3; D remains ambiguous. V shed 1 base and J shed 3 bases, with 8 bases lying between them. This CDR3 has 14 residues. Germline V gene data show CDR1 as SGDLS and CDR2 as YYNGEE. The chain's CDR3 is CASSVRDRGNTIYF. In DNA, the CDR3 is TGTGCCAGCAGCGTAAGGGATCGTGGAAACACCATATATTTT.

This clonotype was observed a few times. The rearrangement uses TRBV12-3 or TRBV12-4 and TRBJ2-3; possible D gene TRBD2, 5 bases. V lost 6 bases and J 10 bases, leaving 17 bases between the germline ends. This CDR3 has 13 residues. This chain's CDR3 is CASRPSLAAAQYF. Written as DNA, the CDR3 is TGTGCCAGCAGGCCGTCGCTAGCAGCGGCGCAGTATTTT.